The 30 T cell receptor beta chains listed next were all sequenced from one sample in a study of cytomegalovirus exposure and HLA in healthy donors. PCR employed 60 Vbeta and 13 Jbeta primers. Measured with immunoSEQ multiplex PCR; TCRdb has only the in-frame clones, and not every one. The sample shows about 86,000 clones, just over 70% of them seen only once. The sequenced material came from PBMCs. The receptors stem from a man aged 55-75 years in good health and CMV-seronegative.

V and J are TRBV5-1 and TRBJ2-5; D unresolved. Gene TRBJ2-7 matches the end of the DNA better, so the J call may be wrong. The CDR3 runs to 14 residues. Germline assignment: CDR1 SGHRS and CDR2 YFSETQ. CDR3 in amino acids: CASSLLVSSYEQYF. The CDR3 nucleotides read TGCGCCAGCAGCTTGTTGGTGAGCTCCTACGAGCAGTACTTC.

The rearrangement links TRBV6-1 to TRBJ2-5; 7 nucleotides match TRBD1. Germline trimming cut 8 bases from V and 3 bases from J; bases unmatched to any gene: 12. This CDR3 has 15 residues. Germline CDR1 reads MNHNS; CDR2 reads SASEGT. CDR3 region: CASRRPPGQKETQYF. In nucleotides, the CDR3 is TGTGCCAGCCGTCGTCCACCGGGACAGAAAGAGACCCAGTACTTC.

This chain joins TRBV6-5 and TRBJ1-1; D might be TRBD1 (5 bases). Germline V gene lookup returns CDR1 MNHEY and CDR2 SVGAGI. This CDR3 contains 13 residues. Trimming took 4 bases from V and 6 from J, leaving 12 bases between them. Here the CDR3 reads CASSSQGTAEAFF. In DNA form, the CDR3 reads TGTGCCAGCAGTTCTCAGGGAACCGCTGAAGCTTTCTTT.

This chain links TRBV5-1 with TRBJ2-3; perhaps TRBD2 as D (5 bases). CDR3 size: 15 residues. V was trimmed by 3 bases and J by 1 base, leaving 12 bases between them. Germline CDR1 is SGHRS and CDR2 is YFSETQ. The CDR3, as DNA: TGCGCCAGCAGCTCCGGCCAGAGGGGCACAGATACGCAGTATTTT. Amino acids: CASSSGQRGTDTQYF.

This chain connects TRBV2 to TRBJ2-3, with 12 bases matching TRBD2. Germline assignment: CDR1 SNHLY and CDR2 FYNNEI. Trimming cost V 5 bases and J 3 bases; bases outside gene matches: 6. There are 16 residues in the CDR3. CDR3 amino acids: CASSRLAGAGTDTQYF. CDR3 coding DNA: TGTGCCAGCAGTAGACTAGCGGGAGCGGGTACAGATACGCAGTATTTT.

The V gene is TRBV6-1, the J gene TRBJ2-7; D may be TRBD1 (6 bases). The V and J ends lost 1 base and 4 bases respectively, with 17 bases between them. Germline V lookup: CDR1 MNHNS, CDR2 SASEGT. CDR3 length equals 16 residues. The CDR3 protein is CASSEEGTPKVYEQYF. The DNA of the CDR3 is TGTGCCAGCAGTGAAGAAGGGACACCAAAGGTGTACGAGCAGTACTTC.

This clone was observed a handful of times. The chain joins TRBV12-5 to TRBJ2-2, with 7 bases identical to TRBD1. Germline CDR1 and CDR2: LGHNT and FRNRAP. The length of the CDR3 is 15 residues. Losses at the gene ends were 5 bases for V and 5 bases for J; bases not matched to a gene: 8. The DNA for the CDR3 is TGTGCTAGTGGTCCGGACAGGTTGGGAACCGGGGAGCTGTTTTTT. This encodes CASGPDRLGTGELFF.

This clone was picked up a small number of times. This chain joins TRBV6-5 and TRBJ2-7, with 8 positions matching TRBD2. CDR1 and CDR2 (germline): MNHEY, SVGAGI. V lost 5 bases to trimming and J lost 3 bases; unmatched junction nucleotides: 9. This CDR3 has 15 amino acids. CDR3 nucleotide sequence: TGTGCCAGCAGTCCCCCGGGGGGGGGTAACTACGAGCAGTACTTC. It yields the protein CASSPPGGGNYEQYF.

This chain joins TRBV7-2 and TRBJ1-5; 7 bases fit TRBD1. This CDR3 region has 15 residues. V shed 4 bases and J 7 bases; nucleotides not matched to a gene: 10. The germline CDR1 and CDR2 sequences are SGHTA and FQGNSA. In DNA form, the CDR3 reads TGTGCCAGCAGCTCCTTGACAGGGAGAGACCAGCCCCAGCATTTT. Protein sequence: CASSSLTGRDQPQHF. The full variable domain, with the rest looked up from reference TRBV7-2 and TRBJ1-5, is GAGVSQSPSNKVTEKGKDVELRCDPISGHTALYWYRQSLGQGLEFLIYFQGNSAPDKSGLPSDRFSAERTGGSVSTLTIQRTQQEDSAVYLCASSSLTGRDQPQHFGDGTRLSIL.

The rearrangement uses TRBV11-2 and TRBJ2-2, with D perhaps matching TRBD1 (5 bases). The germline CDR1 and CDR2 sequences are SGHAT and FQNNGV. The CDR3 has 14 residues. V lost 1 base and J lost 2, with 5 bases in between. DNA for the CDR3: TGTGCCAGCAGCTTAGGGACAAACACCGGGGAGCTGTTTTTT. Translating gives CASSLGTNTGELFF.

V and J are TRBV5-1 and TRBJ2-3, with TRBD2 identical over 7 bases. The CDR3 totals 16 residues. V was clipped by 0 bases and J by 2 bases; unmatched bases: 6. CDR1 is SGHRS and CDR2 is YFSETQ in the germline V gene. CDR3 sequence: CASSLGRLAFTDTQYF. The CDR3 DNA reads as TGCGCCAGCAGCTTGGGGCGACTAGCCTTCACAGATACGCAGTATTTT.

The chain employs TRBV18 and TRBJ2-7, with D uncertain. The V end lost 1 base, the J end lost 0 bases, and 10 bases lay between the germline ends. The length of the CDR3 is 15 residues. Per the germline V gene, CDR1 is KGHSH and CDR2 is LQKENI. The CDR3 reads CASSPLQSNSYEQYF. DNA for the CDR3: TGTGCCAGCTCACCACTACAATCAAACTCCTACGAGCAGTACTTC.

The chain couples TRBV25-1 to TRBJ1-2, with TRBD1 identical over 7 bases. Looked up from germline, CDR1 is MGHDK and CDR2 is SYGVNS. The CDR3 totals 14 residues. Germline trimming cut 3 bases from V and 4 bases from J; bases unmatched to any gene: 5. Written as DNA, the CDR3 is TGTGCCAGCAGTGACCCAGGGACAGTCTATGGCTACACCTTC. Residues: CASSDPGTVYGYTF.

This clone was seen only a few times. The chain uses TRBV6-1 and TRBJ2-7, with TRBD1 identical over 7 bases. Per germline, CDR1 MNHNS and CDR2 SASEGT. The CDR3 consists of 14 residues. Germline trimming cut 7 bases from V and 3 bases from J; bases unmatched to any gene: 9. The CDR3 region has the DNA TGTGCCAGCAACCCACGGGACAGCTACTACGAGCAGTACTTC. Protein product: CASNPRDSYYEQYF.

The chain links TRBV30 to TRBJ2-7; a possible D gene is TRBD2 (6 bases). The CDR3 extends over 14 amino acids. With 3 bases removed from V and 6 bases from J, the gap between germline ends came to 18 bases. Germline V CDR1 and CDR2: GTSNPN, SVGIG (reference sequence). The CDR3 nucleotides are TGTGCCTGGAGGGGCGTACGGGGAGGTGTCGAGCAGTACTTC. Translating it yields CAWRGVRGGVEQYF.

The V gene is TRBV15, the J gene TRBJ2-1; the match to TRBD2 covers 10 bases. Germline CDR1 and CDR2: LNHNV and YYDKDF (reference sequence). The CDR3 is 16 residues long. The ends lost 0 bases at V and 6 bases at J; junction bases unmatched: 5. The CDR3 is CATSRETSGFRNEQFF. In DNA, the CDR3 is TGTGCCACCAGCAGAGAGACTAGCGGGTTTCGCAATGAGCAGTTCTTC.

The gene calls are TRBV27 and TRBJ2-3, with D possibly TRBD2 on 5 matching bases. CDR1 is MNHEY and CDR2 is SMNVEV in the germline V gene (reference sequence). V was shortened by 2 bases and J by 4 bases, with 7 bases between the two germline ends. The CDR3 has 13 residues. The CDR3 DNA is TGTGCCAGCAGTTTAGGGAGTTCAGATACGCAGTATTTT. Translated: CASSLGSSDTQYF.

The rearrangement joins TRBV6-1 to TRBJ2-1; D may be TRBD2 (8 bases). CDR1 is MNHNS and CDR2 is SASEGT in the germline V gene. V lost 6 bases and J lost 6, with 18 bases in between. The CDR3 sequence is 15 residues long. Written as DNA, the CDR3 is TGTGCCAGCAGGGAGCGGGAGCAGGGGGGCAATGAGCAGTTCTTC. Its protein is CASREREQGGNEQFF.

The V and J genes are TRBV9 and TRBJ2-7, with 8 bases lining up with TRBD1. This CDR3 region has 13 residues. The V gene end was trimmed by 4 bases and the J gene end by 7 bases; junction bases not matched to a gene: 7. Germline V lookup: CDR1 SGDLS, CDR2 YYNGEE. The DNA of the CDR3 is TGTGCCAGCAGCCTCGGACAGGGCGGGGAGCAGTACTTC. Protein: CASSLGQGGEQYF.

This rearrangement joins TRBV6-6 to TRBJ1-1, with D possibly matching TRBD1 (6 bases). V was trimmed by 6 bases and J by 4 bases, leaving 18 bases between them. CDR1 MNHNY and CDR2 SVGAGI come from the germline V gene (reference sequence). The CDR3 spans 15 residues. CDR3 region: CASRETGQPSTEAFF. The DNA for the CDR3 is TGTGCCAGCAGGGAGACGGGACAACCGAGCACTGAAGCTTTCTTT.

This CDR3 is CASSPGTGGAGLFF. The DNA for the CDR3 is TGTGCCAGCAGCCCCGGGACAGGGGGCGCCGGCCTGTTTTTT. V usage is TRBV5-6 and J usage is TRBJ1-4, with 12 positions matching TRBD1. Germline CDR1 reads SGHDT; CDR2 reads YYEEEE. The CDR3 length is 14 residues. V lost 4 bases and J lost 14; bases outside the gene matches: 9.

The chain links TRBV6-6 to TRBJ2-2; 8 bases agree with TRBD1. This CDR3 contains 16 residues. The V gene end was trimmed by 5 bases and the J gene end by 0 bases; junction bases not matched to a gene: 5. CDR1 is MNHNY, CDR2 SVGAGI, per germline (reference sequence). DNA of the CDR3: TGTGCCAGCAGTACGCCAGGGGGCGCGAACACCGGGGAGCTGTTTTTT. Protein: CASSTPGGANTGELFF.

The rearrangement uses TRBV5-6 and TRBJ1-2; D uncertain. This CDR3 has 14 residues. The V gene's germline CDR1 is SGHDT and CDR2 YYEEEE. V lost 0 bases, J lost 3 bases, and 9 bases lay in between. The CDR3 sequence is CASSLGGVDYGYTF. The CDR3 nucleotides are TGTGCCAGCAGCTTGGGGGGAGTTGACTATGGCTACACCTTC.

The chain recombines TRBV7-9 with TRBJ1-5; D remains unclear. The CDR3 contains 13 residues. The V gene's germline CDR1 is SEHNR and CDR2 FQNEAQ (reference sequence). Trimming pared 2 bases from V and 5 bases from J, leaving 7 bases between. The CDR3: CASSLIGDQPQHF. The CDR3 DNA reads as TGTGCCAGCAGCTTAATCGGTGATCAGCCCCAGCATTTT.

The gene calls are TRBV5-1 and TRBJ1-4; possible D gene TRBD1, 6 bases. The CDR3 runs to 14 residues. V was cut by 4 bases and J by 7 bases, with 14 bases left in between. The V gene's germline CDR1 is SGHRS and CDR2 YFSETQ. As DNA, the CDR3 is TGCGCCAGCAGCGTACAGGGTGGGAGTGAAAAACTGTTTTTT. It specifies CASSVQGGSEKLFF.

This chain links TRBV5-1 with TRBJ1-1, with D unclear. Germline V gene lookup returns CDR1 SGHRS and CDR2 YFSETQ. The CDR3 consists of 14 residues. V lost 2 bases, J lost 4 bases, and 12 bases lay in between. CDR3 amino acids: CASSFDWGGTEAFF. Here the CDR3 DNA reads TGCGCCAGCAGCTTTGACTGGGGAGGCACTGAAGCTTTCTTT.

The chain couples TRBV7-2 to TRBJ2-7; 10 bases are shared with TRBD2. Germline CDR1 SGHTA, CDR2 FQGNSA. This CDR3 is built from 16 residues. V lost 2 bases and J lost 4; bases outside the gene matches: 8. CDR3 bases: TGTGCCAGCAGCTTACGCACTAGCGGGGTGATTTACGAGCAGTACTTC. Amino acid sequence: CASSLRTSGVIYEQYF. Combining the CDR3 with reference TRBV7-2 and TRBJ2-7 gives the whole variable domain GAGVSQSPSNKVTEKGKDVELRCDPISGHTALYWYRQSLGQGLEFLIYFQGNSAPDKSGLPSDRFSAERTGGSVSTLTIQRTQQEDSAVYLCASSLRTSGVIYEQYFGPGTRLTVT.

Details on this clone: Germline is not matched at one junction end, which may reflect a read error. This rearrangement joins TRBV7-7 to TRBJ1-3; TRBD1 aligns across 7 bases. The CDR3 totals 15 residues. Germline V CDR1 and CDR2: SSHAT, FNYEAQ (reference sequence). CDR3 sequence (DNA): TGTGCTAGCAGCTTAGGGGACAGCTCTGGAAACACCATATATTTT. Translating it yields CASSLGDSSGNTIYF. Supplemented by reference TRBV7-7 and TRBJ1-3, the full variable domain reads GAGVSQSPRYKVTKRGQDVTLRCDPISSHATLYWYQQALGQGPEFLTYFNYEAQPDKSGLPSDRFSAERPEGSISTLTIQRTEQRDSAMYRCASSLGDSSGNTIYFGEGSWLTVV.

The V call is TRBV6-1, the J call TRBJ2-2; 8 positions agree with TRBD1. The CDR3 extends over 15 amino acids. Germline trimming cut 4 bases from V and 2 bases from J; bases unmatched to any gene: 3. CDR1 is MNHNS and CDR2 is SASEGT in the germline V gene. The CDR3 is CASSAGTGNTGELFF. The CDR3 bases are TGTGCCAGCAGTGCCGGGACAGGTAACACCGGGGAGCTGTTTTTT.

This CDR3 reads CASSPRTDSYEQYF. The CDR3 nucleotides read TGCGCCAGCAGCCCAAGGACAGACTCCTACGAGCAGTACTTC. V usage is TRBV4-1 and J usage is TRBJ2-7; maybe TRBD1 (6 bases). V shed 4 bases and J shed 0 bases, with 10 bases lying between them. The length of the CDR3 is 14 residues. Germline V gives CDR1 MGHRA, CDR2 YSYEKL.